This T cell receptor beta chain was observed in a study of T cells in localized non-small cell lung cancer. Study observations and caveats: Multi-region tumor sequencing was not done, so intratumor heterogeneity could not be excluded. Appearance in adjacent lung was seen for a median around 60 of the top 100 tumor clones. Uninvolved neighboring lung showed the greatest T cell clonality, exceeding tumor. Longer overall survival associated with higher blood T cell density; shorter survival with higher adjacent-lung clonality.

Of note for this clone: The antigen is not known.

Germline V gene lookup returns CDR1 LNHDA and CDR2 SQIVND (reference sequence). The CDR3 extends over 14 amino acids. Trimming removed 5 bases from V and 5 bases from J, with 12 bases in between. TCRdb's table, derived via immunoSEQ multiplex PCR, lists solely in-frame clones and lacks some. This repertoire shows 55,000 or so clones, 80% found once; its top ten account for approximately 4.8%. The chain uses TRBV19 and TRBJ1-4; maybe TRBD1 (5 bases). Material: PBMCs, obtained before any cancer treatment. This TCR was recovered from a woman between 35 and 70 years old with stage II lung adenocarcinoma. CDR3 DNA sequence: TGTGCCAGTAGTGCCAGGGATCGCAATGAAAAACTGTTTTTT. Translating it yields CASSARDRNEKLFF.